The clone carrying this T cell receptor beta chain appeared a single time. The antigen remains unidentified. The data were taken from a study of CD8+ T cells in alopecia areata. Regarding treatment: oral pan-JAK inhibitor, 5-10 mg twice daily. Alopecia areata patients provided lesional scalp punch biopsies and peripheral blood. The V gene's germline CDR1 is SGHRS and CDR2 YFSETQ. Trimming took off 1 base at V and 2 bases at J, with 2 bases between the two ends. CDR3 size: 12 residues. Isolated RNA was reverse transcribed into cDNA used as the sequencing template. TCRdb's copy holds only in-frame clones and misses some; the assay was immunoSEQ multiplex PCR. The sample shows roughly 4,000 clones, over 65% of them seen only once. General study results and limits: Many expanded lesional clones persisted in scalp and blood during tofacitinib.

V and J are TRBV5-1 and TRBJ2-3; D not resolved. The receptor was derived from a human donor with alopecia areata. The material sequenced was skin, taken at week 24, from a patient treated with tofacitinib. DNA of the CDR3: TGCGCCAGCAGCTTGACCACAGATACGCAGTATTTT. It is translated as CASSLTTDTQYF.